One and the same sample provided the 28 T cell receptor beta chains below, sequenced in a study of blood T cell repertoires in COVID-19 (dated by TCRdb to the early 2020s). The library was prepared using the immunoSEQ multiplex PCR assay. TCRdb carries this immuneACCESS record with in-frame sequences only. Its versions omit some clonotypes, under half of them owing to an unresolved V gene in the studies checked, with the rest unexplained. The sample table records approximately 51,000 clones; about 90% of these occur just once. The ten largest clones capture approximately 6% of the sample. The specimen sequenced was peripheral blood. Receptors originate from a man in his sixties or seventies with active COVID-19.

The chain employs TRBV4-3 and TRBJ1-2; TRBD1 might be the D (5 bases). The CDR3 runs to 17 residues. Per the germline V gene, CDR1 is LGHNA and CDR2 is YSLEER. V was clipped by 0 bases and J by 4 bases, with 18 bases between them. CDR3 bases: TGCGCCAGCAGCCAAGAGGGGGGTAAGGGAATTGGCTATGGCTACACCTTC. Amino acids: CASSQEGGKGIGYGYTF.

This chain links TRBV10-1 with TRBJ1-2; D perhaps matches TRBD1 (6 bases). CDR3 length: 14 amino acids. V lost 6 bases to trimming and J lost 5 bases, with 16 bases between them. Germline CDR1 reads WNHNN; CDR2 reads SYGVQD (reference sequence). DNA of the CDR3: TGCGCCAGCAGCACAGGGACCGAGAAATATGGCTACACCTTC. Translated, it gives CASSTGTEKYGYTF.

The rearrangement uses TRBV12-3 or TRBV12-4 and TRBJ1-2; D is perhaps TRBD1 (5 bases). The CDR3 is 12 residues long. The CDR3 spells CVTGAWDYGYTF. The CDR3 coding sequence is TGTGTCACAGGAGCCTGGGACTATGGCTACACCTTC.

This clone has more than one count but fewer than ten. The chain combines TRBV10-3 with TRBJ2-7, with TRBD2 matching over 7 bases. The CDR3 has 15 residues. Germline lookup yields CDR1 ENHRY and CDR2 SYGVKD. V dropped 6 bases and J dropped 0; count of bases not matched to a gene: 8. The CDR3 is CAISEAGRTSYEQYF. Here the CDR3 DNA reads TGTGCCATCAGCGAAGCGGGACGGACCTCCTACGAGCAGTACTTC.

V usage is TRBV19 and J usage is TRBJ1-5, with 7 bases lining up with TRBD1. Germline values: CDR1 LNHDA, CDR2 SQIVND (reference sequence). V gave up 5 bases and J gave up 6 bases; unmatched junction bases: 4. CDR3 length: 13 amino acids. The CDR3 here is CASSGQVFQPQHF. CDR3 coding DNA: TGTGCCAGTAGTGGACAGGTCTTTCAGCCCCAGCATTTT.

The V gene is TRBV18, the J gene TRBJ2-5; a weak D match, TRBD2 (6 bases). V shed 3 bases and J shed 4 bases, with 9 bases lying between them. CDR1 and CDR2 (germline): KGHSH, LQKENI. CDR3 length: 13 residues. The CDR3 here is CASSPFGGETQYF. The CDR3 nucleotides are TGTGCCAGCTCACCTTTCGGGGGAGAGACCCAGTACTTC.

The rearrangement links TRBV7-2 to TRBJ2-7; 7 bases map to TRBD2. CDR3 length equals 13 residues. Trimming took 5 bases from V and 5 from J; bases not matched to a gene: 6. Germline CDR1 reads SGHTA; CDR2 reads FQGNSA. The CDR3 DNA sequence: TGTGCCAGCAGCCCCACGAGCGGGGACGAGCAGTACTTC. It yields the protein CASSPTSGDEQYF. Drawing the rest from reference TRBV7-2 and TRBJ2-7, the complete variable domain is GAGVSQSPSNKVTEKGKDVELRCDPISGHTALYWYRQSLGQGLEFLIYFQGNSAPDKSGLPSDRFSAERTGGSVSTLTIQRTQQEDSAVYLCASSPTSGDEQYFGPGTRLTVT.

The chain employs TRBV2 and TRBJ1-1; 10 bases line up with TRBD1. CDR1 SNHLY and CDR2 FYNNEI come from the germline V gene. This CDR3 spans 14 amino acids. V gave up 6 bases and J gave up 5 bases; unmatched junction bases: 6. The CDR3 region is CASSASDRGTEAFF. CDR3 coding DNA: TGTGCCAGCAGCGCATCGGACAGGGGGACTGAAGCTTTCTTT.

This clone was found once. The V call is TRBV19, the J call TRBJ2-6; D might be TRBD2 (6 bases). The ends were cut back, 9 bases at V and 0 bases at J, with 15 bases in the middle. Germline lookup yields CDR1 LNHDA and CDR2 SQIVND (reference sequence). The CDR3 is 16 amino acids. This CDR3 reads CASGGLVYSGANVLTF. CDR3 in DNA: TGTGCCAGCGGGGGACTCGTCTACTCTGGGGCCAACGTCCTGACTTTC. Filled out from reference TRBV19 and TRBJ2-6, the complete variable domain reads DGGITQSPKYLFRKEGQNVTLSCEQNLNHDAMYWYRQDPGQGLRLIYYSQIVNDFQKGDIAEGYSVSREKKESFPLTVTSAQKNPTAFYLCASGGLVYSGANVLTFGAGSRLTVL.

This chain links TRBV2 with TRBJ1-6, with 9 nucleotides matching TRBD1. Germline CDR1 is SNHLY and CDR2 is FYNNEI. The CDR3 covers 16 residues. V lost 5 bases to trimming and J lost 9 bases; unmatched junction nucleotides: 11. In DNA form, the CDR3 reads TGTGCCAGCAGTACTCGCCTGGGACAGGGAGGTTCACCCCTCCACTTT. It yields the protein CASSTRLGQGGSPLHF. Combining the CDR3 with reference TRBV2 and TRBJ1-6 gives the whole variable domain EPEVTQTPSHQVTQMGQEVILRCVPISNHLYFYWYRQILGQKVEFLVSFYNNEISEKSEIFDDQFSVERPDGSNFTLKIRSTKLEDSAMYFCASSTRLGQGGSPLHFGNGTRLTVT.

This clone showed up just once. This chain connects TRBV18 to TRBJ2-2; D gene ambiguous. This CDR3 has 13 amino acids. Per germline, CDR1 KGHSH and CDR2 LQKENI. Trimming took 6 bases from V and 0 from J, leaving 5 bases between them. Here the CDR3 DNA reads TGTGCCAGCTCCCCCGCGAACACCGGGGAGCTGTTTTTT. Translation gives CASSPANTGELFF.

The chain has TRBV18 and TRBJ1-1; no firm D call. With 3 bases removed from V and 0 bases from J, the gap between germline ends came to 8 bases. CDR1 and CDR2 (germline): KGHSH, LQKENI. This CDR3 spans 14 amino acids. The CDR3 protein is CASSPKSLNTEAFF. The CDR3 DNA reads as TGTGCCAGCTCACCGAAGAGTCTGAACACTGAAGCTTTCTTT.

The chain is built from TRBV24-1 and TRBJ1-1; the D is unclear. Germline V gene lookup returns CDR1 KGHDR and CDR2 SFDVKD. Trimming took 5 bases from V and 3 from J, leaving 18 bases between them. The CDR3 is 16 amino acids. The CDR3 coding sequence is TGTGCCACCAGTGTTGGAGGAGTCACGGGTCACACTGAAGCTTTCTTT. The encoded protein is CATSVGGVTGHTEAFF.

CDR3 loop: CASSSVAGAYNEQFF. In nucleotides, the CDR3 is TGTGCCAGCAGCTCTGTAGCGGGGGCCTACAATGAGCAGTTCTTC. This chain joins TRBV11-2 and TRBJ2-1; 9 nucleotides match TRBD2. The CDR3 runs 15 residues. The V segment lost 4 bases and the J segment 2 bases; nucleotides outside the gene matches: 3. Germline assignment: CDR1 SGHAT and CDR2 FQNNGV.

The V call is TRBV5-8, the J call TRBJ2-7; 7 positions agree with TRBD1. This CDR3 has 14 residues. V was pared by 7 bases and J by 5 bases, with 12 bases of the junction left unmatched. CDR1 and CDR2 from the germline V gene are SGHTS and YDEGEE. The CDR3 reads CASSQTGRRNEQYF. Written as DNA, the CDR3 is TGTGCCAGCTCCCAGACAGGGAGAAGGAACGAGCAGTACTTC.

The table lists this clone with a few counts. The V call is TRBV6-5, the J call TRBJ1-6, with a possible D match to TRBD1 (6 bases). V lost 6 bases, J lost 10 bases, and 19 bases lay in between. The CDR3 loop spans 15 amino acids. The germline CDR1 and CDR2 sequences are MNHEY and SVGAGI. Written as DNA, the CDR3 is TGTGCCAGCAGCCAAACCCCAGGGGTTGGGTCACCCCTCCACTTT. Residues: CASSQTPGVGSPLHF.

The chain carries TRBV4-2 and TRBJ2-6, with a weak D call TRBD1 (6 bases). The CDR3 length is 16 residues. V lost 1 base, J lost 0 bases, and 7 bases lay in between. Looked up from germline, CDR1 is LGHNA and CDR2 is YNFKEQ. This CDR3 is CASSQAQGSGANVLTF. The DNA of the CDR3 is TGTGCCAGCAGCCAAGCACAGGGCTCTGGGGCCAACGTCCTGACTTTC.

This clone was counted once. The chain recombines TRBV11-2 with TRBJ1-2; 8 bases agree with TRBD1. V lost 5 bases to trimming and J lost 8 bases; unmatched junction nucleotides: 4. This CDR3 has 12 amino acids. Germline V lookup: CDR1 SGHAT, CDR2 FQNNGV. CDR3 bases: TGTGCCAGCAGCACGGGACAGGCCGGCTACACCTTC. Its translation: CASSTGQAGYTF.

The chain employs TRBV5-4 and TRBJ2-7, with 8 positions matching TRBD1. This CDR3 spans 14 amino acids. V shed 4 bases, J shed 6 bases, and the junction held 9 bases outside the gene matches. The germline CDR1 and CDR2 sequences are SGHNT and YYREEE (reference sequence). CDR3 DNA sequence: TGTGCCAGCAGCCCAGGGGGCGCGGGGCGCGAGCAGTACTTC. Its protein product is CASSPGGAGREQYF.

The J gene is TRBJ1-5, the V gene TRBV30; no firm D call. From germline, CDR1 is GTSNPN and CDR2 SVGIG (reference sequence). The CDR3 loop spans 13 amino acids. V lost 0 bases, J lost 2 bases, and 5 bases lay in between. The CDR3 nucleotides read TGTGCCTGGAGTGTCGGGGGCAATCAGCCCCAGCATTTT. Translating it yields CAWSVGGNQPQHF.

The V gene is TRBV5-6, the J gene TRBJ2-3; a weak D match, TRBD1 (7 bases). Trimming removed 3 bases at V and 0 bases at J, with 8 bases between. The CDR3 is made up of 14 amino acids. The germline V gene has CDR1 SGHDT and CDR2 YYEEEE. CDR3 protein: CASSSGGSTDTQYF. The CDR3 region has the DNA TGTGCCAGCAGCTCAGGGGGGAGCACAGATACGCAGTATTTT.

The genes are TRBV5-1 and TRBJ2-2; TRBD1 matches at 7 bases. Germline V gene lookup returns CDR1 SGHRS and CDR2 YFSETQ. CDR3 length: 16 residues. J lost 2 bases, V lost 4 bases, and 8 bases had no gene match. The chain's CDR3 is CASSPSTGTNTGELFF. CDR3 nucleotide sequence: TGCGCCAGCAGCCCGTCGACAGGGACAAACACCGGGGAGCTGTTTTTT.

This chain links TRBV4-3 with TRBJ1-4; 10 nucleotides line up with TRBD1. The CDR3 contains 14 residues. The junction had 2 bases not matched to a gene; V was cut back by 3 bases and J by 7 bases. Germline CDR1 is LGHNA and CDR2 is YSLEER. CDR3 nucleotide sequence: TGCGCCAGCAGCCAGACAGGGGGCGGTGAAAAACTGTTTTTT. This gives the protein CASSQTGGGEKLFF.

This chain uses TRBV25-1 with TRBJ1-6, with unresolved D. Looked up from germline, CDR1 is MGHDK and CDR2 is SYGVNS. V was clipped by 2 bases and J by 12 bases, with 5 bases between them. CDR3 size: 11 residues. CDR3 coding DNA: TGTGCCAGCAGTGAAGCGGGACCCCTCCACTTT. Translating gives CASSEAGPLHF.

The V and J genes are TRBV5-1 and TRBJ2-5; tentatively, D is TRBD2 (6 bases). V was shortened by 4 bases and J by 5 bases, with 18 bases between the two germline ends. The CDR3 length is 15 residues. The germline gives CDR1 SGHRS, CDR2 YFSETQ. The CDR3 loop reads CASSGTTIRGETQYF. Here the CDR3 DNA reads TGCGCCAGCAGCGGAACTACTATACGGGGGGAGACCCAGTACTTC.

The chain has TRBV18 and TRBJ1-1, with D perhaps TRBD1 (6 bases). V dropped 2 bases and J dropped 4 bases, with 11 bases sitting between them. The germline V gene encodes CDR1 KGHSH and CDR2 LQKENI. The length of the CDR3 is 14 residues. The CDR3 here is CASSPFEGVTEAFF. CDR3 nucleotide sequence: TGTGCCAGCTCACCATTCGAGGGGGTCACTGAAGCTTTCTTT.

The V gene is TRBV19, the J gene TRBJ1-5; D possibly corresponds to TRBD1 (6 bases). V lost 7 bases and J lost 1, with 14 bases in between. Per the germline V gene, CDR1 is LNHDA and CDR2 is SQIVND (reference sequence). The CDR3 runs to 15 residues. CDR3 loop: CASTSFGQSNQPQHF. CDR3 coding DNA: TGTGCCAGTACCTCATTTGGACAGAGCAATCAGCCCCAGCATTTT.

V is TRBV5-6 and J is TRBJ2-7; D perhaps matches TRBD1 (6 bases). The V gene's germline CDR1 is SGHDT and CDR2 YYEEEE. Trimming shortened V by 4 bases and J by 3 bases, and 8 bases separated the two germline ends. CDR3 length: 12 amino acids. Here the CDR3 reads CASSIQGYEQYF. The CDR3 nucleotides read TGTGCCAGCAGCATACAGGGCTACGAGCAGTACTTC.